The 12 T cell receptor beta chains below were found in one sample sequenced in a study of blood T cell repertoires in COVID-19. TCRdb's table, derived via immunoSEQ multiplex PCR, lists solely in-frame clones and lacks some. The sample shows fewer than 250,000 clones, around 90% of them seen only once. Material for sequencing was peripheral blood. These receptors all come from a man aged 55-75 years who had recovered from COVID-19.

This chain's CDR3 is CASSFGQGFGANVLTF. For the CDR3, the DNA is TGTGCCAGCAGTTTCGGACAGGGGTTTGGGGCCAACGTCCTGACTTTC. This chain links TRBV27 with TRBJ2-6; 9 nucleotides agree with TRBD1. Unmatched junction bases numbered 3, after V lost 3 bases and J lost 3 bases. Per the germline V gene, CDR1 is MNHEY and CDR2 is SMNVEV (reference sequence). The CDR3 loop spans 16 amino acids.

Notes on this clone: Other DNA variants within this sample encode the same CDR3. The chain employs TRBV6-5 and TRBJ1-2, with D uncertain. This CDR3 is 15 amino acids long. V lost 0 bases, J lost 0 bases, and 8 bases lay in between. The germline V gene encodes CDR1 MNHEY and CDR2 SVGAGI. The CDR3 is CASSYSREANYGYTF. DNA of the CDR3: TGTGCCAGCAGTTACTCTCGGGAAGCTAACTATGGCTACACCTTC.

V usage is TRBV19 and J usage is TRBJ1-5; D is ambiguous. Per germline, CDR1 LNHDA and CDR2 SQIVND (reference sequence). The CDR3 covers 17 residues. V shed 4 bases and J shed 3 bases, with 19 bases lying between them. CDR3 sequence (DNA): TGTGCCAGTAGTAGAGGCCCCAGCGAACCCTACAATCAGCCCCAGCATTTT. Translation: CASSRGPSEPYNQPQHF. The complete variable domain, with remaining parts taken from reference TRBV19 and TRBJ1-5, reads DGGITQSPKYLFRKEGQNVTLSCEQNLNHDAMYWYRQDPGQGLRLIYYSQIVNDFQKGDIAEGYSVSREKKESFPLTVTSAQKNPTAFYLCASSRGPSEPYNQPQHFGDGTRLSIL.

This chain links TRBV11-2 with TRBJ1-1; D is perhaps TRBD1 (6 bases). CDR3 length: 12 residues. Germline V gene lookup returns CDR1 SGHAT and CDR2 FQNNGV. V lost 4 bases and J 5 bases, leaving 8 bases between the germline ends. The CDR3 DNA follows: TGTGCCAGCAGCTCACAGGGTACTGAAGCTTTCTTT. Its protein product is CASSSQGTEAFF.

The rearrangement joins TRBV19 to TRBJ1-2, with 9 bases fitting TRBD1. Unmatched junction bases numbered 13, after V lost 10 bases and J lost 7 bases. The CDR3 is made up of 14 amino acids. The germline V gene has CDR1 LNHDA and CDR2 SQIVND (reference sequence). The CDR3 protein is CATRVRDRDSGYTF. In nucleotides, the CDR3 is TGTGCCACTAGAGTCCGGGACAGGGATTCTGGCTACACCTTC.

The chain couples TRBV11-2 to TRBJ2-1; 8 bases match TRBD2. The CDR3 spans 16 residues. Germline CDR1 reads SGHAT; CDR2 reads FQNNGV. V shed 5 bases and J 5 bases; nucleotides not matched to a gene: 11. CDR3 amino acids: CASSHWRGGSNNEQFF. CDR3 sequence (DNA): TGTGCCAGCAGCCATTGGCGCGGGGGGTCTAACAATGAGCAGTTCTTC.

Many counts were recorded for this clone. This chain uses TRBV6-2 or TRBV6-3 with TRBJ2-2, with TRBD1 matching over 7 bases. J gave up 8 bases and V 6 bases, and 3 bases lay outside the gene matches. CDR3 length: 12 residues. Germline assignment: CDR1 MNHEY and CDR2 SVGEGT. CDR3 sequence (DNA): TGTGCCAGCAGCTTGGACAGGGGGGAGCTGTTTTTT. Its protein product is CASSLDRGELFF.

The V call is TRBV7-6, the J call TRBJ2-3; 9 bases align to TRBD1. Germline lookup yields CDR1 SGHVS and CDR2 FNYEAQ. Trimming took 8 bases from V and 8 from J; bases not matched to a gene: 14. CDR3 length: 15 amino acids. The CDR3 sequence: CASADRDRVGRTQYF. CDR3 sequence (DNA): TGTGCCAGCGCCGACCGGGACAGGGTTGGTCGTACGCAGTATTTT.

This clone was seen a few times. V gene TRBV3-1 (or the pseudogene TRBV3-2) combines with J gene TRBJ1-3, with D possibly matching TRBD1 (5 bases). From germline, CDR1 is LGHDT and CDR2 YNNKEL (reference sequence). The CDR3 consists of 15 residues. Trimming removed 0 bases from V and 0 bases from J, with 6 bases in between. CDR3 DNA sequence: TGTGCCAGCAGCCAAGATAGGGGCTCTGGAAACACCATATATTTT. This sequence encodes CASSQDRGSGNTIYF.

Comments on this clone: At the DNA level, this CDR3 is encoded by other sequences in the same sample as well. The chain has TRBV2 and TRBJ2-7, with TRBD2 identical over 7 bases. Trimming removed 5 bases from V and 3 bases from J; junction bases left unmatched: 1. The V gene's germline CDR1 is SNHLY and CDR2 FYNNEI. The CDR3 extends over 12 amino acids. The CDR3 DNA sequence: TGTGCCAGCAGTAGCGGGATCTACGAGCAGTACTTC. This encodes CASSSGIYEQYF.

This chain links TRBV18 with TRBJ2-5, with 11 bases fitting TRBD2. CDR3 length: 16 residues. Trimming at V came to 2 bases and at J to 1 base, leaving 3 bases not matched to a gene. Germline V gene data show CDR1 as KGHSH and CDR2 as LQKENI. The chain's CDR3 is CASSPSSGGFQETQYF. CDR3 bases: TGTGCCAGCTCACCATCTAGCGGGGGGTTCCAAGAGACCCAGTACTTC.

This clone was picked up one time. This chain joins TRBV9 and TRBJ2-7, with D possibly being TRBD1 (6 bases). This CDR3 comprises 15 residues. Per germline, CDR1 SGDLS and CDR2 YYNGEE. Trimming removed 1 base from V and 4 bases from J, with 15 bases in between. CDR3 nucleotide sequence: TGTGCCAGCAGCGTAACAGGGAATCACGAGTACGAGCAGTACTTC. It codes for CASSVTGNHEYEQYF.